Following are 5 T cell receptor beta chains from one sample sequenced in a study of blood T cell repertoires in COVID-19. Clones were sequenced by immunoSEQ multiplex PCR, and TCRdb holds only the in-frame ones, with some missing. The data show approximately 150,000 clones, 79% seen once. Sequencing was performed on peripheral blood. These receptors were collected from a man aged 45-65 years with active or convalescent COVID-19.

The rearrangement links TRBV7-3 to TRBJ2-5, with a weak D call TRBD1 (6 bases). The CDR3 has 14 residues. Trimming took 0 bases from V and 4 from J, leaving 9 bases between them. Germline V gives CDR1 SGHTA, CDR2 FQGTGA. CDR3 sequence: CASSLTQGGETQYF. The CDR3, as DNA: TGTGCCAGCAGCTTAACCCAAGGGGGAGAGACCCAGTACTTC.

Only one count was recorded for this clone. The chain is built from TRBV5-6 and TRBJ2-3, with TRBD1 as a possible D gene (6 bases). V lost 5 bases to trimming and J lost 2 bases, with 15 bases between them. This CDR3 is built from 15 residues. Germline lookup yields CDR1 SGHDT and CDR2 YYEEEE. The CDR3 DNA reads as TGTGCCAGCAGTTCAGGGGTACGAGCCACAGATACGCAGTATTTT. It yields the protein CASSSGVRATDTQYF.

The chain combines TRBV19 with TRBJ2-3, with 11 bases that match TRBD2. The germline V gene encodes CDR1 LNHDA and CDR2 SQIVND (reference sequence). Germline trimming cut 5 bases from V and 0 bases from J; bases unmatched to any gene: 10. The length of the CDR3 is 18 residues. This chain's CDR3 is CASSPGTSGALSTDTQYF. DNA for the CDR3: TGTGCCAGTAGTCCTGGGACTAGCGGTGCTTTGAGCACAGATACGCAGTATTTT.

This rearrangement joins TRBV19 to TRBJ1-1, with 10 bases that match TRBD1. Germline V gives CDR1 LNHDA, CDR2 SQIVND (reference sequence). The CDR3 spans 13 residues. Losses at the gene ends were 6 bases for V and 5 bases for J; bases not matched to a gene: 3. CDR3 sequence: CASRRQGATEAFF. CDR3 sequence (DNA): TGTGCCAGTAGAAGACAGGGGGCGACTGAAGCTTTCTTT. The full variable domain, completed using reference TRBV19 and TRBJ1-1, is DGGITQSPKYLFRKEGQNVTLSCEQNLNHDAMYWYRQDPGQGLRLIYYSQIVNDFQKGDIAEGYSVSREKKESFPLTVTSAQKNPTAFYLCASRRQGATEAFFGQGTRLTVV.

This clone was picked up one time. The rearrangement links TRBV12-1 to TRBJ1-5; TRBD1, the D gene given by the table, was not confirmed from the DNA. TRBV12-1 is a listed pseudogene. The CDR3 is 18 residues long. CDR3 loop: CASSSSRGADRGNQPQHF. CDR3 bases: TGTGCCAGCAGCTCCTCAAGAGGTGCGGACAGGGGGAATCAGCCCCAGCATTTT.